Sequencing of this T cell receptor (beta chain) was carried out in a study of vaccination and CD4 T cells after COVID-19. On the study more broadly: The study collected post-vaccine samples a median approximately 70 days after dose two, with a range of 14 to 241. Overall study findings and caveats: Convalescent patients displayed spike mono-reactivity in 304 of 307 vaccine-specific clones.

Treatment noted: approximately nine-day PBMC culture with coronavirus spike peptide pools or control peptides (ViraFEST assay). Researchers grew the cells for approximately 9 days and then pulled out CD4+ T cells by negative selection. Researchers used the Oncomine TCR Beta short-read assay to sequence DNA from cultured CD4+ T cells. Using its own MiXCR run on the PCR reads, TCRdb lists one record per CDR3 protein. The sample holds about 12,000 distinct CDR3 sequences, roughly 56% seen once. V shed 4 bases and J shed 3 bases, with 6 bases lying between them. Germline CDR1 reads SQVTM; CDR2 reads ANQGSEA. The CDR3 length is 11 residues. Comments on this clonotype: The target antigen is unknown.

This chain uses TRBV29-1 with TRBJ1-2, with D possibly being TRBD1 (6 bases). The sequence derives from a human donor who had recovered from COVID-19. Sequenced material: CD4+ T cells from blood, cultured in vitro. The CDR3 protein is CSVAGDYGYTF. The CDR3 nucleotides read TGCAGCGTTGCAGGGGACTATGGCTACACCTTC.